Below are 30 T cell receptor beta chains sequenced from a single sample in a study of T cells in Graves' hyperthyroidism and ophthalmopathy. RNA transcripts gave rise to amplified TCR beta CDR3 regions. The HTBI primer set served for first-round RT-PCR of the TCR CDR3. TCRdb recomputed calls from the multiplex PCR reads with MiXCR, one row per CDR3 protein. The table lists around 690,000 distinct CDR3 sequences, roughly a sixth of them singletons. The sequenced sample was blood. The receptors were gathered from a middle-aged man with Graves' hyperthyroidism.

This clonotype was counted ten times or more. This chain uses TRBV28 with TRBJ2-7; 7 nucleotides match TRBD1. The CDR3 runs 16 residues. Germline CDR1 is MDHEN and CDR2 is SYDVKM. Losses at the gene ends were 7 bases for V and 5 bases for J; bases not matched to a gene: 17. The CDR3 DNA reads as TGTGCCAGCACCTCCTCAGGACCAGGGGGTTTCAACGAGCAGTACTTC. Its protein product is CASTSSGPGGFNEQYF. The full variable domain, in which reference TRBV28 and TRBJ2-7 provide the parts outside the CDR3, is DVKVTQSSRYLVKRTGEKVFLECVQDMDHENMFWYRQDPGLGLRLIYFSYDVKMKEKGDIPEGYSVSREKKERFSLILESASTNQTSMYLCASTSSGPGGFNEQYFGPGTRLTVT.

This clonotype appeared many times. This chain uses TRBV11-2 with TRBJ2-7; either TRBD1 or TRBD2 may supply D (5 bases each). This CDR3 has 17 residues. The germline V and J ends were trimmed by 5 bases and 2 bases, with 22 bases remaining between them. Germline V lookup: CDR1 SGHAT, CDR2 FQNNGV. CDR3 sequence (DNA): TGTGCCAGCAGCCCTGGGACCGAGCACTTTAGGCCCTACGAGCAGTACTTC. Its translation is CASSPGTEHFRPYEQYF.

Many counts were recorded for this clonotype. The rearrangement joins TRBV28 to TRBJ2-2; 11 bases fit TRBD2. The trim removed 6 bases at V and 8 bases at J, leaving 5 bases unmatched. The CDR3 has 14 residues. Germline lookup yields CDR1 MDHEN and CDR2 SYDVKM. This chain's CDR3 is CASRLAGGKGELFF. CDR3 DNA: TGTGCCAGCAGGCTAGCGGGAGGAAAGGGGGAGCTGTTTTTT.

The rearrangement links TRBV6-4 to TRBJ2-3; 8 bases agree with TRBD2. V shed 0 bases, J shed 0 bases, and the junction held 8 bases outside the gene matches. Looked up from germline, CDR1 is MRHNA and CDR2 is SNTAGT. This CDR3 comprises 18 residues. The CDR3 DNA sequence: TGTGCCAGCAGTGACTCGGCCTTAGCGGGGAGGAGCACAGATACGCAGTATTTT. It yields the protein CASSDSALAGRSTDTQYF.

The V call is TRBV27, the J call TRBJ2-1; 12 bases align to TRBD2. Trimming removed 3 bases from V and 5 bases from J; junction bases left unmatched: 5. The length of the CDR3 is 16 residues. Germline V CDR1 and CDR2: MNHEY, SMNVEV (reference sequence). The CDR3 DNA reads TGTGCCAGCAGTTTGACTAGCGGGAGTAGGAACAATGAGCAGTTCTTC. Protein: CASSLTSGSRNNEQFF.

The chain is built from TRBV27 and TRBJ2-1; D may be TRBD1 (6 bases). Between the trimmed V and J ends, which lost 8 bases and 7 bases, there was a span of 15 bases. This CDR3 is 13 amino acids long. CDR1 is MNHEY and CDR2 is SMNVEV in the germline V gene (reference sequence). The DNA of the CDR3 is TGTGCCAGCCAGACTATCAGGGGTAATGAGCAGTTCTTC. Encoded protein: CASQTIRGNEQFF.

The CDR3 spells CSAGLSGANVLTF. In DNA, the CDR3 is TGCAGCGCGGGCCTCTCTGGGGCCAACGTCCTGACTTTC. The genes are TRBV29-1 and TRBJ2-6; D is ambiguous. CDR1 is SQVTM, CDR2 ANQGSEA, per germline. The V end was cut by 7 bases, the J end by 0 bases, with 7 bases between. This CDR3 has 13 amino acids.

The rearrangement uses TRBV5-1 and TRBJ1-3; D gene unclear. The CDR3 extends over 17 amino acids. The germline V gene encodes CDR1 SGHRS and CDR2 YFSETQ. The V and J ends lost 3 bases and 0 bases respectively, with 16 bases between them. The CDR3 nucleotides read TGCGCCAGCAGCTCTACAGCGGGCCGTAGCTCTGGAAACACCATATATTTT. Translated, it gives CASSSTAGRSSGNTIYF.

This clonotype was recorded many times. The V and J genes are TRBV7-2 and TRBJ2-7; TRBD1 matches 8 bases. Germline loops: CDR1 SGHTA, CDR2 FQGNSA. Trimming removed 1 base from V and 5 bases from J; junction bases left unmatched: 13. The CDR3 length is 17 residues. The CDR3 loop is CASSLGVQGASIHEQYF. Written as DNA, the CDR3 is TGTGCCAGCAGCTTAGGGGTCCAGGGGGCATCCATCCACGAGCAGTACTTC.

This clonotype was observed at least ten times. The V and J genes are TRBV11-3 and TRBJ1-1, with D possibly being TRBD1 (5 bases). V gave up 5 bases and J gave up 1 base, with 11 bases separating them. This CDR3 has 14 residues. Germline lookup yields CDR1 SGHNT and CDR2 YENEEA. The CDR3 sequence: CASSLRGKNTEAFF. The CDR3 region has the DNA TGTGCCAGCAGCCTCCGGGGGAAGAACACTGAAGCTTTCTTT.

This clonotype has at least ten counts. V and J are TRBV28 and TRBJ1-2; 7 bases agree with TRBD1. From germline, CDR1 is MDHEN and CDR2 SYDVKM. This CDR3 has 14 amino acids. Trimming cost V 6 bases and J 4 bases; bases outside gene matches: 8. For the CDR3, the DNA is TGTGCCAGCAGACCGGAGGGGGCCGTCTATGGCTACACCTTC. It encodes CASRPEGAVYGYTF.

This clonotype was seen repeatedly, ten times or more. The DNA of the CDR3 is TGTGCCAGTAGTACCTTCTGGAGGGAGGGGAACACTGAAGCTTTCTTT. It is translated as CASSTFWREGNTEAFF. The V call is TRBV19, the J call TRBJ1-1, with D uncertain. The CDR3 loop spans 16 amino acids. Per germline, CDR1 LNHDA and CDR2 SQIVND (reference sequence). The V gene lost 4 bases and the J gene lost 1 base, with 16 bases spanning the gap.

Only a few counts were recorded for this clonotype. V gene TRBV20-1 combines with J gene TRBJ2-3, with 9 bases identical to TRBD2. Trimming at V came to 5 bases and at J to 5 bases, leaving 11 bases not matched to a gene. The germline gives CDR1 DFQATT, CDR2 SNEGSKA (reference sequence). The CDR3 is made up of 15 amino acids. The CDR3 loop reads CSAGGLANSKDTQYF. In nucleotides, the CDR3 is TGCAGTGCTGGTGGACTAGCGAATTCGAAAGATACGCAGTATTTT.

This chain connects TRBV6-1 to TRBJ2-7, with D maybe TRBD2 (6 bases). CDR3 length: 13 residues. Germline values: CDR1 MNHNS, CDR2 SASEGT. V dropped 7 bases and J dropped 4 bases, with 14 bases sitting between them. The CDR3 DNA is TGTGCCAGCATTCTGACCGGGGGATACGAGCAGTACTTC. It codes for CASILTGGYEQYF.

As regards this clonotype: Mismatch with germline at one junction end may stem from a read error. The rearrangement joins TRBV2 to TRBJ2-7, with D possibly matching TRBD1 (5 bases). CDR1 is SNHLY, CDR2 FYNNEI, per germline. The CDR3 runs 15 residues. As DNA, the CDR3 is TGTGCCAGCAGCGAGACAGCTTTAAGCTCCGACGAGCAGTACTTC. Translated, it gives CASSETALSSDEQYF.

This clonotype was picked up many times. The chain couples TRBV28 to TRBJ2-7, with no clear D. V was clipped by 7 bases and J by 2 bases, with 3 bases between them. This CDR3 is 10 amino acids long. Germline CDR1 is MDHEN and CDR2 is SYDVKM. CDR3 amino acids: CASTTYEQYF. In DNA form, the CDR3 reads TGTGCCAGCACCACCTACGAGCAGTACTTC. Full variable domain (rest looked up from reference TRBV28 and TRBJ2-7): DVKVTQSSRYLVKRTGEKVFLECVQDMDHENMFWYRQDPGLGLRLIYFSYDVKMKEKGDIPEGYSVSREKKERFSLILESASTNQTSMYLCASTTYEQYFGPGTRLTVT.

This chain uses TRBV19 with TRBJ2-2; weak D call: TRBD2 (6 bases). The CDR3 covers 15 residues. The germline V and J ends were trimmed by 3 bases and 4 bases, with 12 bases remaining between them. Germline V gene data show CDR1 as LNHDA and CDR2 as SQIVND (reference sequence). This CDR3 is CASSIQGGSTGELFF. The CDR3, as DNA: TGTGCCAGTAGTATCCAGGGAGGTAGCACCGGGGAGCTGTTTTTT.

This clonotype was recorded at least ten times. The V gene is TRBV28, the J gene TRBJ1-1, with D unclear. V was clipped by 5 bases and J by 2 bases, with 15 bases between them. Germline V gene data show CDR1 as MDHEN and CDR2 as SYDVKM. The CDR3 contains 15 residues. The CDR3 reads CASSTRTIPNTEAFF. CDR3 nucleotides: TGTGCCAGCAGTACCCGTACTATACCTAACACTGAAGCTTTCTTT.

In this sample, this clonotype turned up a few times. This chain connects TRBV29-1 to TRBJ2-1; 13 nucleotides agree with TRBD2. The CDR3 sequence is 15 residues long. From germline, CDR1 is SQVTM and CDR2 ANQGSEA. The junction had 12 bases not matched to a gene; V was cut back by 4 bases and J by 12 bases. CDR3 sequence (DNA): TGCAGCGTTGGGGGACTAGCGGGGCCGGGGCGTGGGCAGTTCTTC. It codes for CSVGGLAGPGRGQFF.

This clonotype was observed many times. In DNA form, the CDR3 reads TGTGCCAGCAGCGGGGACCTCAACTATGGCTACACCTTC. This gives the protein CASSGDLNYGYTF. The gene calls are TRBV3-1 and TRBJ1-2; D might be TRBD1 (5 bases). The CDR3 extends over 13 amino acids. Germline V gives CDR1 LGHDT, CDR2 YNNKEL (reference sequence). Trimming took off 5 bases at V and 2 bases at J, with 9 bases between the two ends.

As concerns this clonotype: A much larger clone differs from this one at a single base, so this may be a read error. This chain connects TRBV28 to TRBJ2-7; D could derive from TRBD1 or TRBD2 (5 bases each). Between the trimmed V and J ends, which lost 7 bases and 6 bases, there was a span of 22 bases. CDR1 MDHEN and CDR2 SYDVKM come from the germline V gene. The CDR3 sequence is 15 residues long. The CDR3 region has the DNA TGTGCCAGCATTTCCAGTTGGGGGTCGATGGGCGAGCAGTACTTC. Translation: CASISSWGSMGEQYF.

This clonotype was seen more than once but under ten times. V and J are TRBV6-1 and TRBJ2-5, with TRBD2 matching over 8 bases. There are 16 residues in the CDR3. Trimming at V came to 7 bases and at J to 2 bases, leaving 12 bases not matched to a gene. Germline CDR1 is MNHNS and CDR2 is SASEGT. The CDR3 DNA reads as TGTGCCAGCACCAGCGGGAGTAGTAGGAGACAAGAGACCCAGTACTTC. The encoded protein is CASTSGSSRRQETQYF.

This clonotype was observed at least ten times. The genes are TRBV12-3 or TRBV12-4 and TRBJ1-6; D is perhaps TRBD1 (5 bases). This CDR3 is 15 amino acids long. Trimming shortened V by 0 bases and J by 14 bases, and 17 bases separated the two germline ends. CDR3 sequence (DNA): TGTGCCAGCAGTTTAGCCTCGGGGGACTCGTCGGCCCTCCACTTT. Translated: CASSLASGDSSALHF.

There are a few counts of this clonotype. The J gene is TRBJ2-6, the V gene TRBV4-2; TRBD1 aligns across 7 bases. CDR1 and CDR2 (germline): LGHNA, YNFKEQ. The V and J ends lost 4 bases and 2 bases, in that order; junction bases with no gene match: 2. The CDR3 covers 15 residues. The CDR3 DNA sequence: TGTGCCAGCAGCCCAGGGGGAGCTGGGGCCAACGTCCTGACTTTC. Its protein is CASSPGGAGANVLTF.

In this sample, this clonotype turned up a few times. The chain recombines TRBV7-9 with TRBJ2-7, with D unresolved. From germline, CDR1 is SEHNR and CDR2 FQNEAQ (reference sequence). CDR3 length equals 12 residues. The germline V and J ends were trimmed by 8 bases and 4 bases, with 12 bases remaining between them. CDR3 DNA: TGTGCCAGCGCGGTGACACCGTACGAGCAGTACTTC. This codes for CASAVTPYEQYF.

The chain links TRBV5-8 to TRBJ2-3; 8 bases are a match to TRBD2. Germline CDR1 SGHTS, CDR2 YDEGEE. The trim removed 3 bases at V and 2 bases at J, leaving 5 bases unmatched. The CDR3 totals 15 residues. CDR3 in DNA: TGTGCCAGCAGCTCTGGACTAGCAACCACAGATACGCAGTATTTT. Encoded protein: CASSSGLATTDTQYF.

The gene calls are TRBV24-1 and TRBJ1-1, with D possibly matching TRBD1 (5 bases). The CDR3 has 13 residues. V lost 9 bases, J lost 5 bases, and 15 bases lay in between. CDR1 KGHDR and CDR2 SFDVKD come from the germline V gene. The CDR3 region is CATLGPGGTEAFF. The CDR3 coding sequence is TGTGCCACCCTAGGTCCTGGGGGGACTGAAGCTTTCTTT.

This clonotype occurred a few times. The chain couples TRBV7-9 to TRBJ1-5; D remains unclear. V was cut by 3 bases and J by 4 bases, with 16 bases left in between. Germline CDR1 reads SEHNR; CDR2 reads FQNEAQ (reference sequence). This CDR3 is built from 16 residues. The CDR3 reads CASSFGMPGGNQPQHF. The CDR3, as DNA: TGTGCCAGCAGCTTTGGTATGCCGGGCGGAAATCAGCCCCAGCATTTT. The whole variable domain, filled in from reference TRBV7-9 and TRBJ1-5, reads DTGVSQNPRHKITKRGQNVTFRCDPISEHNRLYWYRQTLGQGPEFLTYFQNEAQLEKSRLLSDRFSAERPKGSFSTLEIQRTEQGDSAMYLCASSFGMPGGNQPQHFGDGTRLSIL.

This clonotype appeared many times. The CDR3 is CASRGLDGEQYF. CDR3 in DNA: TGTGCCAGCAGGGGACTAGACGGCGAGCAGTACTTC. This chain links TRBV28 with TRBJ2-7; 8 nucleotides align to TRBD2. Germline V gives CDR1 MDHEN, CDR2 SYDVKM. V lost 6 bases, J lost 6 bases, and 4 bases stayed unmatched. The CDR3 length is 12 residues.

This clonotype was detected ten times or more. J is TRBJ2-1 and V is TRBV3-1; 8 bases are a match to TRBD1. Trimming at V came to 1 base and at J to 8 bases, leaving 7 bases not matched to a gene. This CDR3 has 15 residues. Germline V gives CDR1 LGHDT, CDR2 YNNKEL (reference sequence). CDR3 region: CASSQVQDREDEQFF. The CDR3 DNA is TGTGCCAGCAGCCAAGTGCAGGACAGGGAGGATGAGCAGTTCTTC.